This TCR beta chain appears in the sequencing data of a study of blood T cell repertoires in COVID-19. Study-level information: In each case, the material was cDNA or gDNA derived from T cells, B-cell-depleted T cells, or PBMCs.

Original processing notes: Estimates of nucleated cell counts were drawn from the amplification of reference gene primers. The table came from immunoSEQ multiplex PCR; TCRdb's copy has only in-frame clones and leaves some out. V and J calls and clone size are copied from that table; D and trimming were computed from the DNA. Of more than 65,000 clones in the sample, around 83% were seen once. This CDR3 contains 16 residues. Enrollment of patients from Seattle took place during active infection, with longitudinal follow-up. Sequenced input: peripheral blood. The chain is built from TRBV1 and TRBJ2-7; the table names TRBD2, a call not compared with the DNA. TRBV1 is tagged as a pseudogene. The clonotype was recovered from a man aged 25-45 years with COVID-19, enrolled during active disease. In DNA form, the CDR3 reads TGCACCAGCAGCCAAGAGACTAGCGGGAGTCGGTACGAGCAGTACTTC. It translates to CTSSQETSGSRYEQYF.